The 27 T cell receptor beta chains below were found in one sample sequenced in a study of T cell responses to AZD1222 COVID-19 vaccine. Clones were sequenced by immunoSEQ multiplex PCR, and TCRdb holds only the in-frame ones, with some missing. This sample has more than 95,000 clones, with over 75% found just once. This material consisted of peripheral blood, taken on day 0 of AZD1222 vaccination. These receptors were taken from an adult in good health.

The rearrangement links TRBV6-5 to TRBJ1-2; perhaps TRBD1 as D (6 bases). Germline CDR1 MNHEY, CDR2 SVGAGI. The CDR3 is 15 amino acids. V lost 4 bases to trimming and J lost 4 bases, with 16 bases between them. This CDR3 is CASSWTADPGYGYTF. CDR3 nucleotide sequence: TGTGCCAGCAGTTGGACAGCCGACCCGGGCTATGGCTACACCTTC.

The V call is TRBV15, the J call TRBJ1-6, with D uncertain. Trimming cost V 4 bases and J 9 bases, with 7 bases left between them. The CDR3 is made up of 12 amino acids. Germline lookup yields CDR1 LNHNV and CDR2 YYDKDF (reference sequence). The CDR3 here is CATSTGISPLHF. CDR3 in DNA: TGTGCCACCAGCACTGGGATTTCACCCCTCCACTTT.

The chain combines TRBV10-3 with TRBJ2-5, with 12 nucleotides matching TRBD1. V trimming: 6 bases; J trimming: 5 bases; junction bases outside the gene matches: 13. The length of the CDR3 is 17 residues. Germline V lookup: CDR1 ENHRY, CDR2 SYGVKD. CDR3 protein: CAISYFAGTGGMETQYF. The CDR3 coding sequence is TGTGCCATCAGCTACTTTGCTGGGACAGGGGGCATGGAGACCCAGTACTTC.

CDR3 region: CATSRVGGGQSGEKLFF. In nucleotides, the CDR3 is TGTGCCACCAGCAGAGTTGGGGGAGGACAGTCGGGAGAAAAACTGTTTTTT. The rearrangement uses TRBV15 and TRBJ1-4, with D possibly being TRBD1 (6 bases). The CDR3 spans 17 residues. V lost 1 base and J 8 bases, leaving 20 bases between the germline ends. Germline CDR1 LNHNV, CDR2 YYDKDF (reference sequence).

J is TRBJ2-3 and V is TRBV18; TRBD1 matches at 9 bases. The CDR3 is 16 residues long. Germline V gene sequence: CDR1 KGHSH, CDR2 LQKENI. The J segment lost 2 bases and the V segment lost 5 bases, leaving 8 bases of the junction unmatched. CDR3 region: CASSTTGTGSTDTQYF. The CDR3 DNA is TGTGCCAGCTCAACGACCGGGACAGGGTCCACAGATACGCAGTATTTT.

This clone was picked up one time. The chain recombines TRBV5-6 with TRBJ2-5; D may correspond to TRBD1 or TRBD2 (5 bases each). CDR1 is SGHDT, CDR2 YYEEEE, per germline. The V gene lost 0 bases and the J gene lost 0 bases, with 15 bases spanning the gap. This CDR3 contains 17 residues. CDR3 in amino acids: CASSLVVRLGDQETQYF. The CDR3 DNA is TGTGCCAGCAGCTTGGTGGTGAGGCTGGGGGACCAAGAGACCCAGTACTTC.

V is TRBV19 and J is TRBJ1-2, with D uncertain. CDR1 LNHDA and CDR2 SQIVND come from the germline V gene (reference sequence). With 5 bases removed from V and 5 bases from J, the gap between germline ends came to 12 bases. The CDR3 spans 13 residues. CDR3 residues: CASSPRTEYGYTF. DNA for the CDR3: TGTGCCAGTAGTCCCCGGACGGAGTATGGCTACACCTTC. Supplemented by reference TRBV19 and TRBJ1-2, the full variable domain reads DGGITQSPKYLFRKEGQNVTLSCEQNLNHDAMYWYRQDPGQGLRLIYYSQIVNDFQKGDIAEGYSVSREKKESFPLTVTSAQKNPTAFYLCASSPRTEYGYTFGSGTRLTVV.

The rearrangement links TRBV27 to TRBJ2-7; perhaps TRBD1 as D (5 bases). V gave up 2 bases and J gave up 0 bases, with 8 bases separating them. Germline V gene sequence: CDR1 MNHEY, CDR2 SMNVEV (reference sequence). The CDR3 is made up of 14 amino acids. The CDR3, as DNA: TGTGCCAGCAGTTTAGCTGGGGCCTCCTACGAGCAGTACTTC. Its translation is CASSLAGASYEQYF.

The chain carries TRBV27 and TRBJ2-7, with D perhaps matching TRBD1 (6 bases). The germline V gene has CDR1 MNHEY and CDR2 SMNVEV (reference sequence). The ends were cut back, 10 bases at V and 2 bases at J, with 21 bases in the middle. This CDR3 spans 15 amino acids. The CDR3 DNA sequence: TGTGCCACCATACCTCGAGTGGGGGCGACCTACGAGCAGTACTTC. It translates to CATIPRVGATYEQYF.

V and J are TRBV9 and TRBJ1-5; D gene uncertain. This CDR3 comprises 15 residues. Germline lookup yields CDR1 SGDLS and CDR2 YYNGEE. V lost 3 bases, J lost 0 bases, and 10 bases lay in between. The CDR3 DNA reads as TGTGCCAGCAGCGAGTGGGGAGATAGCAATCAGCCCCAGCATTTT. This codes for CASSEWGDSNQPQHF.

The V call is TRBV5-6, the J call TRBJ2-5, with a tentative D call TRBD2 (6 bases). CDR3 length: 13 amino acids. V was shortened by 4 bases and J by 3 bases, with 10 bases between the two germline ends. Per germline, CDR1 SGHDT and CDR2 YYEEEE. The CDR3 loop is CASSGPSEETQYF. The CDR3 DNA reads as TGTGCCAGCAGCGGTCCTAGCGAAGAGACCCAGTACTTC. Variable domain in full (rest from reference TRBV5-6 and TRBJ2-5): DAGVTQSPTHLIKTRGQQVTLRCSPKSGHDTVSWYQQALGQGPQFIFQYYEEEERQRGNFPDRFSGHQFPNYSSELNVNALLLGDSALYLCASSGPSEETQYFGPGTRLLVL.

The chain couples TRBV9 to TRBJ1-2, with D perhaps TRBD1 (5 bases). The CDR3 totals 14 residues. Germline V CDR1 and CDR2: SGDLS, YYNGEE. V was shortened by 1 base and J by 7 bases, with 14 bases between the two germline ends. The CDR3, as DNA: TGTGCCAGCAGCGTAACCCTGGGGACCGGTGGCTACACCTTC. It codes for CASSVTLGTGGYTF.

The rearrangement joins TRBV9 to TRBJ2-7; 11 bases agree with TRBD1. The CDR3 length is 14 residues. With V trimmed by 3 bases and J by 3 bases, 2 bases remained unmatched. Germline V gene data show CDR1 as SGDLS and CDR2 as YYNGEE. CDR3 DNA: TGTGCCAGCAGCGGGGGACAGGGGGACTACGAGCAGTACTTC. It specifies CASSGGQGDYEQYF.

The V and J genes are TRBV9 and TRBJ2-7; D possibly corresponds to TRBD1 (6 bases). The CDR3 loop spans 15 amino acids. Trimming stripped 0 bases from V and 2 bases from J, with 12 bases between. CDR1 and CDR2 from the germline V gene are SGDLS and YYNGEE. The CDR3 reads CASSVDGTHTYEQYF. The CDR3 DNA follows: TGTGCCAGCAGCGTAGACGGGACACATACCTACGAGCAGTACTTC.

The genes are TRBV28 and TRBJ1-4; a weak D match, TRBD1 (5 bases). The germline V and J ends were trimmed by 4 bases and 4 bases, with 13 bases remaining between them. The CDR3 consists of 15 residues. Germline V gene sequence: CDR1 MDHEN, CDR2 SYDVKM. CDR3 nucleotides: TGTGCCAGCAGTTCGCAAGGGGTGTATAATGAAAAACTGTTTTTT. Translated: CASSSQGVYNEKLFF.

The J gene is TRBJ1-1, the V gene TRBV12-5, with a weak D call TRBD1 (5 bases). V lost 1 base and J lost 6, with 9 bases in between. In germline, CDR1 is LGHNT, CDR2 FRNRAP. This CDR3 is built from 13 residues. CDR3 sequence: CASGLGKGPEAFF. CDR3 DNA: TGTGCTAGTGGTTTGGGCAAGGGGCCTGAAGCTTTCTTT.

The rearrangement uses TRBV30 and TRBJ1-1; unclear D gene. The germline V gene encodes CDR1 GTSNPN and CDR2 SVGIG (reference sequence). The CDR3 consists of 14 residues. Trimming cost V 2 bases and J 5 bases, with 15 bases left between them. CDR3 sequence: CAWSSAPTVTEAFF. The CDR3, as DNA: TGTGCCTGGAGTTCGGCACCTACTGTTACTGAAGCTTTCTTT. Full variable domain (rest looked up from reference TRBV30 and TRBJ1-1): SQTIHQWPATLVQPVGSPLSLECTVEGTSNPNLYWYRQAAGRGLQLLFYSVGIGQISSEVPQNLSASRPQDRQFILSSKKLLLSDSGFYLCAWSSAPTVTEAFFGQGTRLTVV.

This chain connects TRBV11-3 to TRBJ2-2; 9 bases line up with TRBD1. Germline V lookup: CDR1 SGHNT, CDR2 YENEEA. V was pared by 5 bases and J by 3 bases, with 4 bases of the junction left unmatched. The CDR3 runs to 15 residues. In DNA, the CDR3 is TGTGCCAGCAGCCCCCGGACAGGGGACACCGGGGAGCTGTTTTTT. Its protein product is CASSPRTGDTGELFF.

CDR3 region: CASTRQGANTEAFF. The CDR3 DNA reads as TGTGCCAGCACCCGACAGGGGGCTAACACTGAAGCTTTCTTT. V usage is TRBV7-9 and J usage is TRBJ1-1; 10 positions agree with TRBD1. V gave up 7 bases and J gave up 2 bases; unmatched junction bases: 4. CDR1 and CDR2 from the germline V gene are SEHNR and FQNEAQ (reference sequence). The CDR3 contains 14 residues. Combining the CDR3 with reference TRBV7-9 and TRBJ1-1 gives the whole variable domain DTGVSQNPRHKITKRGQNVTFRCDPISEHNRLYWYRQTLGQGPEFLTYFQNEAQLEKSRLLSDRFSAERPKGSFSTLEIQRTEQGDSAMYLCASTRQGANTEAFFGQGTRLTVV.

This chain uses TRBV12-3 or TRBV12-4 with TRBJ1-3; 7 bases map to TRBD1. With V trimmed by 8 bases and J by 4 bases, 2 bases remained unmatched. The length of the CDR3 is 12 residues. This CDR3 reads CASETGGNTIYF. The CDR3 DNA reads as TGTGCCAGCGAGACAGGGGGAAACACCATATATTTT.

The CDR3 region has the DNA TGTGCCAGCGGGGGTGTGGGGTTCACAGATACGCAGTATTTT. It specifies CASGGVGFTDTQYF. J is TRBJ2-3 and V is TRBV7-9, with D tentatively TRBD1 or TRBD2 (5 bases each). The germline CDR1 and CDR2 sequences are SEHNR and FQNEAQ (reference sequence). The CDR3 runs 14 residues. V was cut by 8 bases and J by 2 bases, with 14 bases left in between.

The rearrangement joins TRBV12-3 or TRBV12-4 to TRBJ1-5; TRBD1 agrees at 7 bases. The CDR3 contains 13 residues. V trimming: 6 bases; J trimming: 6 bases; junction bases outside the gene matches: 5. CDR3 in DNA: TGTGCCAGCAGCCCCAGGGGGGGTCAGCCCCAGCATTTT. Translated: CASSPRGGQPQHF.

The chain has TRBV28 and TRBJ1-1, with a tentative D call TRBD1 (5 bases). The CDR3 consists of 14 residues. Trimming left V 7 bases short and J 1 base short, with 13 bases between. Germline V gene data show CDR1 as MDHEN and CDR2 as SYDVKM. The CDR3 bases are TGTGCCAGCAACTCGGGGGGAAGGAACACTGAAGCTTTCTTT. Amino acids: CASNSGGRNTEAFF.

This clone occurred once. The rearrangement joins TRBV14 to TRBJ1-2, with 10 positions matching TRBD1. J lost 10 bases, V lost 5 bases, and 13 bases had no gene match. CDR3 length: 15 amino acids. CDR1 is SGHDN and CDR2 is FVKESK in the germline V gene. CDR3 sequence: CASSSRTGTGEVYTF. The DNA of the CDR3 is TGTGCCAGCAGCTCCAGAACCGGGACAGGGGAAGTCTACACCTTC.

The chain combines TRBV7-9 with TRBJ2-7, with D hard to call. V dropped 1 base and J dropped 0 bases, with 4 bases sitting between them. In germline, CDR1 is SEHNR, CDR2 FQNEAQ (reference sequence). The CDR3 is 13 amino acids. CDR3 DNA: TGTGCCAGCAGCTTAGTTGTCTCCTACGAGCAGTACTTC. Residues: CASSLVVSYEQYF. The full variable domain, in which reference TRBV7-9 and TRBJ2-7 provide the parts outside the CDR3, is DTGVSQNPRHKITKRGQNVTFRCDPISEHNRLYWYRQTLGQGPEFLTYFQNEAQLEKSRLLSDRFSAERPKGSFSTLEIQRTEQGDSAMYLCASSLVVSYEQYFGPGTRLTVT.

This chain links TRBV6-5 with TRBJ2-4; D is possibly TRBD2 (6 bases). The V end lost 5 bases, the J end lost 6 bases, and 17 bases lay between the germline ends. CDR3 length: 15 residues. Germline lookup yields CDR1 MNHEY and CDR2 SVGAGI. The CDR3 region is CASSHTASGGNIQYF. The CDR3 region has the DNA TGTGCCAGCAGTCATACCGCTTCCGGGGGAAACATTCAGTACTTC.

V is TRBV2 and J is TRBJ2-1, with D tentatively TRBD2 (5 bases). This CDR3 region has 15 residues. Germline V gene lookup returns CDR1 SNHLY and CDR2 FYNNEI. Trimming removed 6 bases at V and 8 bases at J, with 20 bases between. CDR3 DNA sequence: TGTGCCAGCAGAGGTCTAGCTAGGGATGCCGATGAGCAGTTCTTC. Protein sequence: CASRGLARDADEQFF.